What follows are 4 T cell receptor beta chains derived from one specimen sequenced in a study of patients and donors after allogeneic stem cell transplantation. TCRdb itself ran the RT-PCR reads through MiXCR, one entry per CDR3 protein. This table holds some 880,000 distinct CDR3 sequences, 18% found once. The sequencing sample was made of blood, either unsorted or a sorted T cell fraction (not recorded which). These receptors were obtained from a human donor who was either an allogeneic HSCT recipient or a stem cell or donor lymphocyte infusion donor (not recorded which). It is not recorded whose cells these are; they may come from a transplant donor.

This rearrangement joins TRBV2 to TRBJ2-7; D gene ambiguous. The CDR3 runs 14 residues. The V gene's germline CDR1 is SNHLY and CDR2 FYNNEI. With 3 bases removed from V and 0 bases from J, the gap between germline ends came to 9 bases. The CDR3 DNA sequence: TGTGCCAGCAGTGATTTAAGTCGCTCCTACGAGCAGTACTTC. Encoded protein: CASSDLSRSYEQYF.

Many counts were recorded for this clonotype. The rearrangement joins TRBV29-1 to TRBJ1-1; D call uncertain. V was pared by 5 bases and J by 1 base, with 14 bases between. Per the germline V gene, CDR1 is SQVTM and CDR2 is ANQGSEA. This CDR3 has 14 residues. The CDR3 reads CSVHPQLQNTEAFF. DNA of the CDR3: TGCAGCGTTCACCCACAGCTCCAGAACACTGAAGCTTTCTTT.

This clonotype was recorded a few times. The chain carries TRBV7-2 and TRBJ2-7; D unclear. The CDR3 is 13 amino acids. V was pared by 5 bases and J by 7 bases, with 15 bases between. Germline V gives CDR1 SGHTA, CDR2 FQGNSA. DNA of the CDR3: TGTGCCAGCAGCAACGGACCACCTAGAGAGCAGTACTTC. Translating gives CASSNGPPREQYF.

This clonotype has at least ten counts. The V call is TRBV10-3, the J call TRBJ1-1; 7 bases align to TRBD1. Germline V gene sequence: CDR1 ENHRY, CDR2 SYGVKD. This CDR3 contains 15 residues. Germline trimming cut 5 bases from V and 0 bases from J; bases unmatched to any gene: 6. CDR3 nucleotides: TGTGCCATCAGTTCCGGACAGGTAATGAACACTGAAGCTTTCTTT. Translated: CAISSGQVMNTEAFF.